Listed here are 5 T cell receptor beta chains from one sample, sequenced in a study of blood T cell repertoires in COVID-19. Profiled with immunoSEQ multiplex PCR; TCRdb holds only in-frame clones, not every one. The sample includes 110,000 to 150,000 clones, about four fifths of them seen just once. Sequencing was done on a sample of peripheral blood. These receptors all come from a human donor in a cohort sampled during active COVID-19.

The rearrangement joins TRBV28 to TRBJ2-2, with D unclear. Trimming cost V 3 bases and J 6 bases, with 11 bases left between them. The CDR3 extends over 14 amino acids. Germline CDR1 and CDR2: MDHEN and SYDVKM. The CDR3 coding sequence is TGTGCCAGCAGTTTCCCCGCCTCGGCCGGGGAGCTGTTTTTT. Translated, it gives CASSFPASAGELFF.

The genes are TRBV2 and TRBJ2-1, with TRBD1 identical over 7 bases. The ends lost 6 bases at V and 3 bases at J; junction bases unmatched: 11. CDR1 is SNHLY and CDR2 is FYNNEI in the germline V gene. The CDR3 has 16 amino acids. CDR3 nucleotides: TGTGCCAGCAGAGAGATCGGGCAGGGGGACTACAATGAGCAGTTCTTC. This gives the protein CASREIGQGDYNEQFF.

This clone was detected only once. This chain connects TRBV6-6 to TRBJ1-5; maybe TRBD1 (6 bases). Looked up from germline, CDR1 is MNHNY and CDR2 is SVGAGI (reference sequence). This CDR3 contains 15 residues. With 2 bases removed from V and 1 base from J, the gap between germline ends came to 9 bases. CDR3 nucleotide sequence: TGTGCCAGCAGTTACCCTCAGGGGAGCAATCAGCCCCAGCATTTT. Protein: CASSYPQGSNQPQHF.

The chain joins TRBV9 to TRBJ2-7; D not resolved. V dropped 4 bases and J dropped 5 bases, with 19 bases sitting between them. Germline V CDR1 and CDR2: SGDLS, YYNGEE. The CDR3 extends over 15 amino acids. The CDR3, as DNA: TGTGCCAGCAGCCCCCATCTCCTAGGTCCCCACGAGCAGTACTTC. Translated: CASSPHLLGPHEQYF.

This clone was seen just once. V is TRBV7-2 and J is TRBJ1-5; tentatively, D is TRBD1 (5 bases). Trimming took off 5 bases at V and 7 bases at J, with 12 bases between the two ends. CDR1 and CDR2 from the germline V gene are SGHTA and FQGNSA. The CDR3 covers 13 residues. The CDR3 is CASSAGVAQPQHF. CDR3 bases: TGTGCCAGCAGCGCGGGGGTGGCGCAGCCCCAGCATTTT.